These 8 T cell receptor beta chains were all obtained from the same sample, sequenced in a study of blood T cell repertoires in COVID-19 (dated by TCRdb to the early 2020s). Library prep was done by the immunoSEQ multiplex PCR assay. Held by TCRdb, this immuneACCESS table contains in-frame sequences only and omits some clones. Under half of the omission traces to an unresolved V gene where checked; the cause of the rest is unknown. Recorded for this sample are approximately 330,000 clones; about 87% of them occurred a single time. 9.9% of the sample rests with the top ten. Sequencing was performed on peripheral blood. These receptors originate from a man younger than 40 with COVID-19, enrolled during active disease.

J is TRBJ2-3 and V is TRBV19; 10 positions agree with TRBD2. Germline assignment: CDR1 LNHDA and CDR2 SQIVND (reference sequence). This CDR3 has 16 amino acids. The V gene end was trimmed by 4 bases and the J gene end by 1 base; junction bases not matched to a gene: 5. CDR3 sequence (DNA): TGTGCCAGTAGTACTGACCTAGCGGGGGGCACAGATACGCAGTATTTT. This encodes CASSTDLAGGTDTQYF.

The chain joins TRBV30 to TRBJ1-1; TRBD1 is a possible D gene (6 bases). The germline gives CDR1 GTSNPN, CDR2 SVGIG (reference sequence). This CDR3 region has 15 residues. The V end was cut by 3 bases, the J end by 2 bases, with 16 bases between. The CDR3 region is CAWRDGQSQNTEAFF. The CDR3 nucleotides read TGTGCCTGGAGAGATGGACAGAGCCAAAACACTGAAGCTTTCTTT. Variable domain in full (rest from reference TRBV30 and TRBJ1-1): SQTIHQWPATLVQPVGSPLSLECTVEGTSNPNLYWYRQAAGRGLQLLFYSVGIGQISSEVPQNLSASRPQDRQFILSSKKLLLSDSGFYLCAWRDGQSQNTEAFFGQGTRLTVV.

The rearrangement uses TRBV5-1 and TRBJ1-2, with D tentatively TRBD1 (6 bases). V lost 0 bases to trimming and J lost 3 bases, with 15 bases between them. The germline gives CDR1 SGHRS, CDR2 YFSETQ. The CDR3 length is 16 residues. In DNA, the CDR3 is TGCGCCAGCAGCTTGGCCCCGGGGGGCGTAGACTATGGCTACACCTTC. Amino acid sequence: CASSLAPGGVDYGYTF.

CDR3 sequence: CASSLWAELYQETQYF. The CDR3 DNA reads as TGTGCCAGCAGCTTATGGGCAGAGCTGTACCAAGAGACCCAGTACTTC. The V gene is TRBV7-9, the J gene TRBJ2-5; the D is unclear. The germline V and J ends were trimmed by 2 bases and 0 bases, with 13 bases remaining between them. The germline gives CDR1 SEHNR, CDR2 FQNEAQ (reference sequence). There are 16 residues in the CDR3. Full variable domain (remainder filled in from reference TRBV7-9 and TRBJ2-5): DTGVSQNPRHKITKRGQNVTFRCDPISEHNRLYWYRQTLGQGPEFLTYFQNEAQLEKSRLLSDRFSAERPKGSFSTLEIQRTEQGDSAMYLCASSLWAELYQETQYFGPGTRLLVL.

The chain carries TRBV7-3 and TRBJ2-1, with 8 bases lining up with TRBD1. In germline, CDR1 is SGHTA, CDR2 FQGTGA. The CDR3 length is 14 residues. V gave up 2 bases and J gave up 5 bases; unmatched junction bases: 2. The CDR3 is CASSLGTGDNEQFF. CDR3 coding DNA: TGTGCCAGCAGCTTAGGGACAGGAGACAATGAGCAGTTCTTC. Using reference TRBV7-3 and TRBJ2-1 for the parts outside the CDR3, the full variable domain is GAGVSQTPSNKVTEKGKYVELRCDPISGHTALYWYRQSLGQGPEFLIYFQGTGAADDSGLPNDRFFAVRPEGSVSTLKIQRTERGDSAVYLCASSLGTGDNEQFFGPGTRLTVL.

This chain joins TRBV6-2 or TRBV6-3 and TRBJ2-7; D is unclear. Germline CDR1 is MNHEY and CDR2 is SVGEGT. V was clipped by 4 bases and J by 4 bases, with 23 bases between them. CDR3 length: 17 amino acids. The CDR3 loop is CASSFSLGRSGEYEQYF. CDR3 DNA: TGTGCCAGCAGTTTTTCTCTGGGTCGGTCGGGTGAGTACGAGCAGTACTTC.

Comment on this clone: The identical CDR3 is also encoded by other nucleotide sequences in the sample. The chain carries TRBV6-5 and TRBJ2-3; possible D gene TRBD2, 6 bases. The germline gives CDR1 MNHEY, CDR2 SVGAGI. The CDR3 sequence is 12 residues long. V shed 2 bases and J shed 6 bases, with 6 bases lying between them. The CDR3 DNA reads TGTGCCAGCAGTTACCGGGGGGATACGCAGTATTTT. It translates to CASSYRGDTQYF.

The CDR3 sequence: CASSLALGTDYGYTF. CDR3 nucleotides: TGTGCCAGCAGCTTAGCGCTCGGGACTGATTATGGCTACACCTTC. The chain employs TRBV7-2 and TRBJ1-2, with D possibly matching TRBD1 (5 bases). The V gene lost 0 bases and the J gene lost 5 bases, with 13 bases spanning the gap. CDR1 SGHTA and CDR2 FQGNSA come from the germline V gene. The CDR3 sequence is 15 residues long.